These 9 T cell receptor beta chains originate from one sample sequenced in a study of blood T cell repertoires in COVID-19. Produced via immunoSEQ multiplex PCR; TCRdb's table is partial and in-frame only. Among 110,000 to 150,000 clones listed, about four fifths were seen once. The sample consisted of PBMCs or T cells enriched from blood (not recorded which). Receptors were obtained from a man in his forties or fifties who had recovered from COVID-19.

The chain is built from TRBV2 and TRBJ1-5, with 9 bases that match TRBD1. The CDR3 is made up of 14 amino acids. Germline V gene sequence: CDR1 SNHLY, CDR2 FYNNEI. The V and J ends lost 4 bases and 6 bases, in that order; junction bases with no gene match: 4. In DNA form, the CDR3 reads TGTGCCAGCAGTGGGGGGACAGGGCTTCAGCCCCAGCATTTT. It specifies CASSGGTGLQPQHF. Together with reference TRBV2 and TRBJ1-5, the CDR3 gives the full variable domain: EPEVTQTPSHQVTQMGQEVILRCVPISNHLYFYWYRQILGQKVEFLVSFYNNEISEKSEIFDDQFSVERPDGSNFTLKIRSTKLEDSAMYFCASSGGTGLQPQHFGDGTRLSIL.

The chain joins TRBV18 to TRBJ1-5, with D possibly matching TRBD1 (5 bases). The CDR3 loop spans 14 amino acids. V lost 0 bases, J lost 4 bases, and 7 bases lay in between. Germline V gene data show CDR1 as KGHSH and CDR2 as LQKENI. CDR3 DNA: TGTGCCAGCTCACCACCGGGGACTAATCAGCCCCAGCATTTT. It codes for CASSPPGTNQPQHF. Full variable domain (outside the CDR3, taken from reference TRBV18 and TRBJ1-5): NAGVMQNPRHLVRRRGQEARLRCSPMKGHSHVYWYRQLPEEGLKFMVYLQKENIIDESGMPKERFSAEFPKEGPSILRIQQVVRGDSAAYFCASSPPGTNQPQHFGDGTRLSIL.

The chain recombines TRBV7-9 with TRBJ1-2; D perhaps matches TRBD1 (5 bases). Trimming took 3 bases from V and 7 from J, leaving 15 bases between them. Germline values: CDR1 SEHNR, CDR2 FQNEAQ (reference sequence). The length of the CDR3 is 14 residues. The CDR3 DNA is TGTGCCAGCAGCTTGGCCAGGGAGGCGGCTGGCTACACCTTC. Translated: CASSLAREAAGYTF.

The gene calls are TRBV13 and TRBJ1-5, with TRBD1 as a possible D gene (6 bases). V was cut by 2 bases and J by 5 bases, with 7 bases left in between. CDR3 length: 13 residues. Germline assignment: CDR1 PRHDT and CDR2 FYEKMQ (reference sequence). The CDR3 DNA follows: TGTGCCAGCAGCTTACAGGGGCATCAGCCCCAGCATTTT. Its protein product is CASSLQGHQPQHF.

The chain is built from TRBV9 and TRBJ2-6; a weak D match, TRBD2 (5 bases). CDR3 length equals 17 residues. V was clipped by 4 bases and J by 0 bases, with 14 bases between them. CDR1 is SGDLS, CDR2 YYNGEE, per germline. The CDR3 region is CASSLRGPDSGANVLTF. DNA of the CDR3: TGTGCCAGCAGCCTCCGGGGTCCGGACTCTGGGGCCAACGTCCTGACTTTC.

The rearrangement joins TRBV24-1 to TRBJ2-5; 9 bases fit TRBD2. Germline V gene data show CDR1 as KGHDR and CDR2 as SFDVKD. The trim removed 3 bases at V and 5 bases at J, leaving 6 bases unmatched. The CDR3 length is 15 residues. The CDR3 DNA follows: TGTGCCACCAGTGATGGGCGGGGGGGCCCTGAGACCCAGTACTTC. Its protein product is CATSDGRGGPETQYF.

V and J are TRBV5-5 and TRBJ1-5, with D unclear. Between the trimmed V and J ends, which lost 1 base and 9 bases, there was a span of 17 bases. Germline V lookup: CDR1 SGHKS, CDR2 YYEKEE (reference sequence). The CDR3 consists of 15 residues. CDR3 DNA sequence: TGTGCCAGCAGCTTGACCGCCAGGACTTCCGGGCCCCAGCATTTT. Its protein product is CASSLTARTSGPQHF.

J is TRBJ2-6 and V is TRBV4-2; 7 bases match TRBD2. This CDR3 spans 16 amino acids. In germline, CDR1 is LGHNA, CDR2 YNFKEQ. The V segment lost 0 bases and the J segment 1 base; nucleotides outside the gene matches: 0. CDR3 nucleotides: TGTGCCAGCAGCCAAGAGGGGGGGTCTGGGGCCAACGTCCTGACTTTC. It encodes CASSQEGGSGANVLTF.

The rearrangement links TRBV27 to TRBJ2-1; the match to TRBD1 covers 7 bases. With V trimmed by 7 bases and J by 7 bases, 7 bases remained unmatched. CDR1 is MNHEY, CDR2 SMNVEV, per germline (reference sequence). The CDR3 runs to 13 residues. Written as DNA, the CDR3 is TGTGCCAGCACCGGGACAGCCCGTAATGAGCAGTTCTTC. The encoded protein is CASTGTARNEQFF.